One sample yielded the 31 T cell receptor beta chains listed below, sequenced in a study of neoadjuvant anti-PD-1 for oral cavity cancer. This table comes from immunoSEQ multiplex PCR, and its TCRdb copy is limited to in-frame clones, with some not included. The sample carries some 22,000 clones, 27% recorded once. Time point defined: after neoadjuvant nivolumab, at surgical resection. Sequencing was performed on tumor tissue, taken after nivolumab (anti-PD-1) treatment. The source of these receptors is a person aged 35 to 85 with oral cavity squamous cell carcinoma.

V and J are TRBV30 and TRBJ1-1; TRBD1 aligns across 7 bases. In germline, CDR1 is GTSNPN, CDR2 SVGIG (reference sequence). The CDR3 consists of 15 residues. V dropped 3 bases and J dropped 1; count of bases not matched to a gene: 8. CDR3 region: CAWSVSDRRNTEAFF. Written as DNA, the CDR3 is TGTGCCTGGAGCGTATCGGACAGGAGGAACACTGAAGCTTTCTTT.

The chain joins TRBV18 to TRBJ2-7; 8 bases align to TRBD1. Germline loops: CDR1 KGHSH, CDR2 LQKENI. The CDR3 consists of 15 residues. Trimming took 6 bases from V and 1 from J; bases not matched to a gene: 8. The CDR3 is CASSPGGTGSYEQYF. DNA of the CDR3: TGTGCCAGCTCCCCGGGTGGGACAGGATCCTACGAGCAGTACTTC.

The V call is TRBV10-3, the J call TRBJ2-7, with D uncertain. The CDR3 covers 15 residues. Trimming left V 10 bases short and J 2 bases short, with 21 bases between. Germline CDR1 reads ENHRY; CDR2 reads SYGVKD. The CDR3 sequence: CATSAGPISAYEQYF. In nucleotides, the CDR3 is TGTGCCACCTCCGCCGGGCCTATCTCTGCCTACGAGCAGTACTTC.

CDR3 in DNA: TGTGCCAGCCCCCCTTCTGGCGTTGGGGAATCCACTGAAGCTTTCTTT. It codes for CASPPSGVGESTEAFF. This rearrangement joins TRBV19 to TRBJ1-1; D is undetermined. This CDR3 contains 16 residues. The V end lost 9 bases, the J end lost 4 bases, and 24 bases lay between the germline ends. The V gene's germline CDR1 is LNHDA and CDR2 SQIVND (reference sequence).

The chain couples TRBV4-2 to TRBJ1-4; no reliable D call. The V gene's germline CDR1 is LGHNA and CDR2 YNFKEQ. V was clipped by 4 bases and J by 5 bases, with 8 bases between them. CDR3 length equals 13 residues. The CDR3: CASSLDANEKLFF. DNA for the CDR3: TGTGCCAGCAGCCTGGACGCAAATGAAAAACTGTTTTTT.

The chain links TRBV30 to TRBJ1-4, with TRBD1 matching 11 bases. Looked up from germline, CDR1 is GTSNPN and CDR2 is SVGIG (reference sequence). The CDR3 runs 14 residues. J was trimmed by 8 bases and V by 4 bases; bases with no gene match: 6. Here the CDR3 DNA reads TGTGCCTGGACTGGGGACAGGGGGGTGGAAAAACTGTTTTTT. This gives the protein CAWTGDRGVEKLFF. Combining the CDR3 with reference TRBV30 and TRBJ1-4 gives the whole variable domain SQTIHQWPATLVQPVGSPLSLECTVEGTSNPNLYWYRQAAGRGLQLLFYSVGIGQISSEVPQNLSASRPQDRQFILSSKKLLLSDSGFYLCAWTGDRGVEKLFFGSGTQLSVL.

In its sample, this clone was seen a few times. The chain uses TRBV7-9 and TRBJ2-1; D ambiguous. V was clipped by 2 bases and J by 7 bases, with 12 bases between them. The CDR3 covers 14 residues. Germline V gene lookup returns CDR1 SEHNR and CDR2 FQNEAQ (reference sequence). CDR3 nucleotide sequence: TGTGCCAGCAGCTTACTGGCACGGCGGAATGAGCAGTTCTTC. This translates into CASSLLARRNEQFF.

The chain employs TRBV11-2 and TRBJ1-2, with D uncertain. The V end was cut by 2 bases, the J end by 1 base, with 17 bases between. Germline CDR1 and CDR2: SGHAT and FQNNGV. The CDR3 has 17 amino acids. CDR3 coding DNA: TGTGCCAGCAGCTTATCGGGCGGGATGTCGGGTAACTATGGCTACACCTTC. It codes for CASSLSGGMSGNYGYTF.

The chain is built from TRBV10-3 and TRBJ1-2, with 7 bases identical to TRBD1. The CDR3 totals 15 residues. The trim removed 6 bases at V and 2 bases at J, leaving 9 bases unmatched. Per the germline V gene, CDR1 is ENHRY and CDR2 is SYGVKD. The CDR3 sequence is CAIRLDRTQNYGYTF. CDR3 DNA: TGTGCCATCAGATTGGACAGGACACAAAACTATGGCTACACCTTC.

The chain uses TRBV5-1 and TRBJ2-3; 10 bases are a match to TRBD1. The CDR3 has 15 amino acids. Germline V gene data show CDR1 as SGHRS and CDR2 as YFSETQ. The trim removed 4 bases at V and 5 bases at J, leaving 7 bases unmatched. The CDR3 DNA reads TGCGCCAGCAGCCAGACAGGGGGCGAGGTAGATACGCAGTATTTT. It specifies CASSQTGGEVDTQYF.

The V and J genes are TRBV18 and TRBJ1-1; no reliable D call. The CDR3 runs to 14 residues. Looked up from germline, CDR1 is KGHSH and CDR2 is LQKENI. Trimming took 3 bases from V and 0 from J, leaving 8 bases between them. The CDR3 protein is CASSPDALNTEAFF. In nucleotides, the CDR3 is TGTGCCAGCTCACCGGACGCTCTGAACACTGAAGCTTTCTTT.

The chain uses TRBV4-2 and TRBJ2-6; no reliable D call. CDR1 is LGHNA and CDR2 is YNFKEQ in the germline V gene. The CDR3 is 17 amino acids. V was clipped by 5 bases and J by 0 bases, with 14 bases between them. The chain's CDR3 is CASSSESFGSGANVLTF. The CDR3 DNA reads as TGTGCCAGCAGCTCAGAGAGTTTCGGCTCTGGGGCCAACGTCCTGACTTTC.

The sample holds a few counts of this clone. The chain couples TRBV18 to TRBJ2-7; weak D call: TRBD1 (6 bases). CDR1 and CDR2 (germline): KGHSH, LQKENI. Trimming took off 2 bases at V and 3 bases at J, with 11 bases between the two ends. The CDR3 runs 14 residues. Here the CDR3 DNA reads TGTGCCAGCTCACCAACAGGGCAGGACTACGAGCAGTACTTC. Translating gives CASSPTGQDYEQYF.

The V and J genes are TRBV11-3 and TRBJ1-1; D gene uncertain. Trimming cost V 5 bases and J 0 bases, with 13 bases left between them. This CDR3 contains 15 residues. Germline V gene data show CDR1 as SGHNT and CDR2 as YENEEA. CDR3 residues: CASSPPNTVNTEAFF. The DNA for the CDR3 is TGTGCCAGCAGCCCCCCCAACACAGTGAACACTGAAGCTTTCTTT.

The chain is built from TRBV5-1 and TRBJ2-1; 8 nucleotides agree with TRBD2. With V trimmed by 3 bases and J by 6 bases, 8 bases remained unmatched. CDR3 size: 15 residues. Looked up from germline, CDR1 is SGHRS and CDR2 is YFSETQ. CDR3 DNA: TGCGCCAGCAGCTACCTGGCGGGAGGAGGCAATGAGCAGTTCTTC. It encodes CASSYLAGGGNEQFF.

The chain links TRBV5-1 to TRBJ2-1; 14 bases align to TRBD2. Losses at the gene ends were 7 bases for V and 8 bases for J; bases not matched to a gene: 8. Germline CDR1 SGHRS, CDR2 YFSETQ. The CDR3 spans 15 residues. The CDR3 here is CASGSTSGRAHEQFF. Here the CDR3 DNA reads TGCGCCAGCGGATCGACTAGCGGGAGGGCACATGAGCAGTTCTTC.

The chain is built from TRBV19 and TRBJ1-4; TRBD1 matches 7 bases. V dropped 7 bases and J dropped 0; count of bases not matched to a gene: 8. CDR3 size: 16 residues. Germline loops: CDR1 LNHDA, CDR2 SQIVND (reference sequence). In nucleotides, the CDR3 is TGTGCCAGTACCCGGGACAGCACCGCAACTAATGAAAAACTGTTTTTT. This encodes CASTRDSTATNEKLFF.

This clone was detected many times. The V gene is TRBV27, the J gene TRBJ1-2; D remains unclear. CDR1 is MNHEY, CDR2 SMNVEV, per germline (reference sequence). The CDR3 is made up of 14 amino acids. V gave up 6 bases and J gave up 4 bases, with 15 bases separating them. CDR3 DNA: TGTGCCAGCAGCCCCGGGCTGAGGCCCTATGGCTACACCTTC. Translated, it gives CASSPGLRPYGYTF.

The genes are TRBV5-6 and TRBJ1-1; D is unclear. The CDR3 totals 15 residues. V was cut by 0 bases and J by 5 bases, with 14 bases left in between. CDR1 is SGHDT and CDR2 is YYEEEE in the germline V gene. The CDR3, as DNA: TGTGCCAGCAGCTTGGGGCCTCGGACGGGGACTGAAGCTTTCTTT. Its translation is CASSLGPRTGTEAFF.

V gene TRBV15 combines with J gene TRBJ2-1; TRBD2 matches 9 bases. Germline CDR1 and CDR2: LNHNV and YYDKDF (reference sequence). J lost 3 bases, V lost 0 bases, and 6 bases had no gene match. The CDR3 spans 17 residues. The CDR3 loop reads CATSREGSGGNYNEQFF. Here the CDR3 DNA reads TGTGCCACCAGCAGAGAAGGTAGCGGGGGAAACTACAATGAGCAGTTCTTC.

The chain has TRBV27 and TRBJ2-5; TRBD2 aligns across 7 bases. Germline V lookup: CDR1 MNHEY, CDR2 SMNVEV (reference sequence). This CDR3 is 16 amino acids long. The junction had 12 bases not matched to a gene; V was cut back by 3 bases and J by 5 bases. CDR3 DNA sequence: TGTGCCAGCAGTTTTTTGGGGACTAACCTCCTCGAGACCCAGTACTTC. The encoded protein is CASSFLGTNLLETQYF.

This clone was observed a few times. This CDR3 reads CASSGDGEQYF. The CDR3 DNA follows: TGTGCCAGCAGCGGGGACGGCGAGCAGTACTTC. The V gene is TRBV9, the J gene TRBJ2-7; either TRBD1 or TRBD2 may supply D (5 bases each). Germline V gene data show CDR1 as SGDLS and CDR2 as YYNGEE. CDR3 length equals 11 residues. Trimming took 3 bases from V and 6 from J, leaving 7 bases between them.

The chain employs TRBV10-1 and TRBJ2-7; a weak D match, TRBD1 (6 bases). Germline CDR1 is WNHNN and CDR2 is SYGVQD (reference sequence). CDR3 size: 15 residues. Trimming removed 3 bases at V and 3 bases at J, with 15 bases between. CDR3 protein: CASSEKQGSLYEQYF. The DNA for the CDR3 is TGCGCCAGCAGTGAAAAGCAGGGGTCTCTCTACGAGCAGTACTTC.

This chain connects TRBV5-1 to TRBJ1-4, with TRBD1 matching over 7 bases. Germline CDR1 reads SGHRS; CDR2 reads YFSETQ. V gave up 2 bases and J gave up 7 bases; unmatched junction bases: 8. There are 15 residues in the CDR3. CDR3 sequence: CASSLQGFKGEKLFF. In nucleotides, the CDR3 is TGCGCCAGCAGCTTACAGGGGTTTAAAGGTGAAAAACTGTTTTTT.

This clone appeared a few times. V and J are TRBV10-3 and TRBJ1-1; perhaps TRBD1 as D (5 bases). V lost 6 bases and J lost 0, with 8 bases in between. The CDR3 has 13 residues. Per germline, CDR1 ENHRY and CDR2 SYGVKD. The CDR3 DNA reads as TGTGCCATCAGGGGGGGAGTGAACACTGAAGCTTTCTTT. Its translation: CAIRGGVNTEAFF.

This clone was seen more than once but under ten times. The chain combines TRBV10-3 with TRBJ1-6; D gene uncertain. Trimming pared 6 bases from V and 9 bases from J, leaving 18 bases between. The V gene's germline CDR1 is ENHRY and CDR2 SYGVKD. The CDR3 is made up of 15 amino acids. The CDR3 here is CAIRDQRAEASPLHF. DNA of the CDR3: TGTGCCATCAGGGACCAGAGGGCCGAGGCTTCACCCCTCCACTTT.

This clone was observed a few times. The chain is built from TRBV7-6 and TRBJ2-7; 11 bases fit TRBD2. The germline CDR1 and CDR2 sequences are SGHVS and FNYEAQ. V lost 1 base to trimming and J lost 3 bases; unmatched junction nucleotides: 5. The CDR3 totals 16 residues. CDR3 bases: TGTGCCAGCAGCTTAGGCCCCGGGACTAGCGGCTACGAGCAGTACTTC. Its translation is CASSLGPGTSGYEQYF.

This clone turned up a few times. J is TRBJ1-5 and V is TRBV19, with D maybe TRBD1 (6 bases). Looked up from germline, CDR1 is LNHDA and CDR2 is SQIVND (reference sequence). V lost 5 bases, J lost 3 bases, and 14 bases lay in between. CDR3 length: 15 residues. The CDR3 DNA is TGTGCCAGTAGTGAGAATCAGGGGATCAATCAGCCCCAGCATTTT. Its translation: CASSENQGINQPQHF.

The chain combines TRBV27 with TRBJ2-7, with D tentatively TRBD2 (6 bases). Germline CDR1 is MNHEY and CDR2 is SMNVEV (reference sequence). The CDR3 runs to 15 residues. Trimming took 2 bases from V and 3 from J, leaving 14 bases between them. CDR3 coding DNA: TGTGCCAGCAGTTTAGGTCCCGCGGGGATCTACGAGCAGTACTTC. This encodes CASSLGPAGIYEQYF.

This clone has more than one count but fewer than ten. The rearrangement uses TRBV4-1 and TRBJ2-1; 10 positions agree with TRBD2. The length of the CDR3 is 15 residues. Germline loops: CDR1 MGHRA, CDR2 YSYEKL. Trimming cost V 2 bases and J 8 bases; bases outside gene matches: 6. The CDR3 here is CASSQPSGRGDEQFF. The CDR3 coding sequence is TGCGCCAGCAGCCAACCCAGCGGGAGGGGGGATGAGCAGTTCTTC.

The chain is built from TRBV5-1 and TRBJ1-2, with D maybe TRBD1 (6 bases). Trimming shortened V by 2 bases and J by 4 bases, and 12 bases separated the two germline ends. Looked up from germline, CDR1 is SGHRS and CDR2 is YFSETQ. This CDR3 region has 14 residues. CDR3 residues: CASSLQQGGYGYTF. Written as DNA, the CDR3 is TGCGCCAGCAGCTTACAACAGGGCGGCTATGGCTACACCTTC.